The TCR beta chain described here comes from a study of blood T cell repertoires in COVID-19. The repertoire was sequenced with immunoSEQ multiplex PCR; TCRdb's copy has only in-frame clones and lacks some. The sample carries around 220,000 clones, 87% recorded once. The CDR3 totals 13 residues. V was cut by 5 bases and J by 0 bases, with 5 bases left in between. Germline V gene lookup returns CDR1 KGHDR and CDR2 SFDVKD. Sequences were obtained from PBMCs or T cells enriched from blood (not recorded which). The sequence was obtained from a young woman with acute COVID-19. The chain recombines TRBV24-1 with TRBJ2-3; D ambiguous. CDR3 bases: TGTGCCACCAGTGGTACTAGCACAGATACGCAGTATTTT. Translated, it gives CATSGTSTDTQYF.